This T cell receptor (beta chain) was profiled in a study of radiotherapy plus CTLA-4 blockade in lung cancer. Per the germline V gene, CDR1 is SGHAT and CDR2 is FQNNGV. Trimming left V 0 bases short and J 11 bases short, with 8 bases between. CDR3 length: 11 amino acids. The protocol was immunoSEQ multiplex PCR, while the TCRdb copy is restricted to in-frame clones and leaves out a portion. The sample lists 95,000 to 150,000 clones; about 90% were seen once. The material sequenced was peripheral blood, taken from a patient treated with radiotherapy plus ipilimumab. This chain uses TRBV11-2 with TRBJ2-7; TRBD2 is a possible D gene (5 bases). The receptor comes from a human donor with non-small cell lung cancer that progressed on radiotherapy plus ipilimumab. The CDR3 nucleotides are TGTGCCAGCAGCTTAGATGTGGAGGAGTACTTC. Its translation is CASSLDVEEYF.